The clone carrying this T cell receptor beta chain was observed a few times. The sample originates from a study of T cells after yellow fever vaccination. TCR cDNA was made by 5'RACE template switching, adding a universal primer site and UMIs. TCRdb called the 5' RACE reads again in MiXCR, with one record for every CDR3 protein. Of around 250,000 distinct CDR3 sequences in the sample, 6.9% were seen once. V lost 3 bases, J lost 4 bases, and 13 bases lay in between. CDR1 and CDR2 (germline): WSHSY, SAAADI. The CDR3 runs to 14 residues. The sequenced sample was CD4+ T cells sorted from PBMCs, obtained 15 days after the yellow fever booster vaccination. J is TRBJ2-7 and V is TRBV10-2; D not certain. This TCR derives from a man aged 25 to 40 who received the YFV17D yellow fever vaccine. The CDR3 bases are TGCGCCAGCAGTGATCTGGGAATAGTATACGAGCAGTACTTC. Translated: CASSDLGIVYEQYF.